The 16 T cell receptor beta chains reported below all come from one sample, sequenced in a study of blood T cell repertoires in COVID-19. TCRdb keeps only in-frame clones here, not all; method: immunoSEQ multiplex PCR. In the table there are some 130,000 clones, about 88% of which are singletons. Sequencing used PBMCs or T cells enriched from blood (not recorded which). These receptors were obtained from a man aged 35 to 55 with acute COVID-19.

This clone was seen only a few times. Other DNA variants within this sample encode the same CDR3. In DNA form, the CDR3 reads TGCAGTGTACGCAGTGGCCACGAGCAGTACTTC. Translated, it gives CSVRSGHEQYF. The rearrangement uses TRBV20-1 and TRBJ2-7; D is uncertain. Between the trimmed V and J ends, which lost 7 bases and 5 bases, there was a span of 12 bases. The V gene's germline CDR1 is DFQATT and CDR2 SNEGSKA (reference sequence). The CDR3 has 11 amino acids.

The J gene is TRBJ2-7, the V gene TRBV29-1; D remains unclear. The CDR3 spans 11 residues. Trimming shortened V by 1 base and J by 5 bases, and 6 bases separated the two germline ends. Germline V gene data show CDR1 as SQVTM and CDR2 as ANQGSEA. DNA for the CDR3: TGCAGCGTTGAAGTGACTCACGAGCAGTACTTC. Its translation: CSVEVTHEQYF.

The chain is built from TRBV7-8 and TRBJ1-1, with D unclear. V lost 2 bases and J lost 1, with 8 bases in between. The CDR3 spans 14 residues. CDR1 is SGHVS and CDR2 is FQNEAQ in the germline V gene. The CDR3 spells CASSLSQENTEAFF. CDR3 sequence (DNA): TGTGCCAGCAGCTTATCTCAGGAGAACACTGAAGCTTTCTTT.

The chain couples TRBV12-3 or TRBV12-4 to TRBJ1-1, with a weak D call TRBD1 (5 bases). The V end lost 2 bases, the J end lost 5 bases, and 9 bases lay between the germline ends. CDR3 length: 13 residues. DNA for the CDR3: TGTGCCAGCAGTTTAAGGGGAGGAACTGAAGCTTTCTTT. Residues: CASSLRGGTEAFF.

The genes are TRBV6-5 and TRBJ1-1; D call uncertain. Germline-derived CDR1 and CDR2 are MNHEY and SVGAGI. V was pared by 7 bases and J by 0 bases, with 9 bases between. The CDR3 is 13 residues long. DNA of the CDR3: TGTGCCAGCAAAAGGGAGTTGAACACTGAAGCTTTCTTT. Encoded protein: CASKRELNTEAFF.

This clone was seen just once. The V call is TRBV7-9, the J call TRBJ2-4; D uncertain. Between the trimmed V and J ends, which lost 2 bases and 0 bases, there was a span of 8 bases. The CDR3 has 15 amino acids. The germline CDR1 and CDR2 sequences are SEHNR and FQNEAQ (reference sequence). CDR3 DNA: TGTGCCAGCAGCTTACAGGAACTAGCCAAAAACATTCAGTACTTC. It codes for CASSLQELAKNIQYF.

The chain is built from TRBV28 and TRBJ1-2, with D possibly being TRBD1 (5 bases). The V end lost 7 bases, the J end lost 4 bases, and 13 bases lay between the germline ends. Germline V CDR1 and CDR2: MDHEN, SYDVKM. The CDR3 loop spans 13 amino acids. CDR3 sequence reads: CASTFGGFYGYTF. The CDR3 DNA sequence: TGTGCCAGCACCTTCGGGGGGTTCTATGGCTACACCTTC.

The chain combines TRBV12-2 with TRBJ1-1. TRBV12-2 is a pseudogene locus. The CDR3 runs to 19 residues. The CDR3 DNA follows: TGTGCAAGTCGCTTAGGCCGGGGGGACCCTCGTTACCCCAACACTGAAGCTTTCTTT. The encoded protein is CASRLGRGDPRYPNTEAFF.

A single count supports this clone. This sequence joins TRBV5-1 and TRBJ1-5; 9 bases align to TRBD1. This CDR3 is 14 amino acids long. In germline, CDR1 is SGHRS, CDR2 YFSETQ. The V gene end was trimmed by 4 bases and the J gene end by 5 bases; junction bases not matched to a gene: 4. The DNA for the CDR3 is TGCGCCAGCAGCCCACAGGGGGCGGATCAGCCCCAGCATTTT. It specifies CASSPQGADQPQHF.

This clone was counted a single time. The rearrangement uses TRBV5-4 and TRBJ1-3, with 8 bases lining up with TRBD1. J gave up 3 bases and V 1 base, and 3 bases lay outside the gene matches. The germline V gene has CDR1 SGHNT and CDR2 YYREEE (reference sequence). This CDR3 is 15 amino acids long. CDR3 nucleotide sequence: TGTGCCAGCAGCTTGAACAGGGGGTATGGAAACACCATATATTTT. This sequence encodes CASSLNRGYGNTIYF.

Only one count was recorded for this clone. The rearrangement uses TRBV30 and TRBJ2-3; 9 nucleotides match TRBD2. Germline CDR1 and CDR2: GTSNPN and SVGIG (reference sequence). This CDR3 is 15 amino acids long. V shed 2 bases and J 4 bases; nucleotides not matched to a gene: 7. The CDR3 spells CAWSRGQREADTQYF. CDR3 nucleotides: TGTGCCTGGAGTAGGGGACAGCGGGAGGCAGATACGCAGTATTTT.

This sequence joins TRBV7-2 and TRBJ2-2; TRBD2 is a possible D gene (5 bases). V lost 2 bases and J 6 bases, leaving 10 bases between the germline ends. There are 14 residues in the CDR3. Germline values: CDR1 SGHTA, CDR2 FQGNSA. The CDR3 DNA sequence: TGTGCCAGCAGCTTATCACTAGAAGCCGGGGAGCTGTTTTTT. Its translation: CASSLSLEAGELFF. Full variable domain (remainder filled in from reference TRBV7-2 and TRBJ2-2): GAGVSQSPSNKVTEKGKDVELRCDPISGHTALYWYRQSLGQGLEFLIYFQGNSAPDKSGLPSDRFSAERTGGSVSTLTIQRTQQEDSAVYLCASSLSLEAGELFFGEGSRLTVL.

This chain links TRBV18 with TRBJ1-4; D gene uncertain. The CDR3 contains 16 residues. Trimming stripped 1 base from V and 3 bases from J, with 12 bases between. Germline CDR1 reads KGHSH; CDR2 reads LQKENI. The chain's CDR3 is CASSPQGGAANEKLFF. As DNA, the CDR3 is TGTGCCAGCTCACCACAAGGTGGAGCGGCTAATGAAAAACTGTTTTTT.

The chain uses TRBV10-3 and TRBJ2-1; D perhaps matches TRBD2 (7 bases). This CDR3 comprises 19 residues. V lost 11 bases, J lost 10 bases, and 39 bases lay in between. Germline CDR1 reads ENHRY; CDR2 reads SYGVKD. This chain's CDR3 is CAPTAGQHRGAVSSQEQFF. CDR3 DNA: TGTGCCCCGACGGCTGGACAGCATCGGGGGGCAGTTTCTTCGCAGGAGCAGTTCTTC.

The chain is built from TRBV11-2 and TRBJ1-6; D unclear. The germline gives CDR1 SGHAT, CDR2 FQNNGV. V shed 1 base and J shed 7 bases, with 11 bases lying between them. This CDR3 region has 15 residues. This CDR3 is CASSLAAGGNSPLHF. DNA of the CDR3: TGTGCCAGCAGCTTAGCGGCGGGAGGGAATTCACCCCTCCACTTT.

This chain links TRBV5-1 with TRBJ2-5, with D uncertain. Germline-derived CDR1 and CDR2 are SGHRS and YFSETQ. Trimming took off 3 bases at V and 3 bases at J, with 9 bases between the two ends. This CDR3 comprises 13 residues. Here the CDR3 reads CASSSMLEETQYF. The CDR3 DNA is TGCGCCAGCAGCTCCATGTTAGAAGAGACCCAGTACTTC.